Listed below are T cell receptor beta chains from one sample, sequenced in a study of T cell repertoires in cytomegalovirus infection. TCRdb used MiXCR to reprocess the reads, holding one entry per CDR3 protein. This table has 300,000 to 400,000 distinct CDR3 sequences, 15% to 20% appearing once. The sequencing input was PBMCs. These receptors all come from a human donor in good health (CMV status not recorded). Some clones in this sample may be carry-over from other donors' samples. Both conserved end residues are part of each CDR3. The D gene is left open where the match is weak. Where a row states a size, it is once, few, many or the class of an expanded clone; other rows omit it.

d_gene: TRBD1
v_gene: TRBV27
j_gene: TRBJ1-4
abundance: once
CDR3nt: TGTGCCAGCAGCAGAGGGGGCTTCGGGGAAAAACTGTTTTTT
CDR3aa: CASSRGGFGEKLFF

d_gene: NA
v_gene: TRBV7-7
j_gene: TRBJ2-5
abundance: many
CDR3nt: TGTGCCAGCAGCCCCATCGCCGGGTGGGGTGAGACCCAGTACTTC
CDR3aa: CASSPIAGWGETQYF

d_gene: NA
v_gene: TRBV24-1
j_gene: TRBJ1-2
abundance: NA
CDR3nt: TGTGCCACCAGTGATTACGTCGAACCCAAGGTAGGCTACACCTTC
CDR3aa: CATSDYVEPKVGYTF

d_gene: NA
v_gene: TRBV12-3/TRBV12-4
j_gene: TRBJ1-1
abundance: many
CDR3nt: TGTGCCAGCACCGATACAGATCCTCTGAACACTGAAGCTTTCTTT
CDR3aa: CASTDTDPLNTEAFF

d_gene: NA
v_gene: TRBV5-6
j_gene: TRBJ2-6
abundance: NA
CDR3nt: TGTGCCAGCAGCTCCCCTGCAGGGCCCTGGAACTCTGGGGCCAACGTCCTGACTTTC
CDR3aa: CASSSPAGPWNSGANVLTF

d_gene: NA
v_gene: TRBV7-2
j_gene: TRBJ2-2
abundance: many
CDR3nt: TGTGCCAGCAGCTCTAGGCCCGCCGGGGAGCTGTTTTTT
CDR3aa: CASSSRPAGELFF

d_gene: NA
v_gene: TRBV7-9
j_gene: TRBJ1-1
abundance: few
CDR3nt: TGTGCCAGCAGCCCCGTAGGGAGGGACCCGAACACTGAAGCTTTCTTT
CDR3aa: CASSPVGRDPNTEAFF

d_gene: NA
v_gene: TRBV7-9
j_gene: TRBJ1-1
abundance: few
CDR3nt: TGTGCCAGCAGCTACCAGACGAACACTGAAGCTTTCTTT
CDR3aa: CASSYQTNTEAFF

d_gene: TRBD2
v_gene: TRBV20-1
j_gene: TRBJ2-3
abundance: few
CDR3nt: TGCAGTGCTACCGAGGCGAGGACTAGCGGGAGTCAGGGAGATACGCAGTATTTT
CDR3aa: CSATEARTSGSQGDTQYF

d_gene: TRBD2
v_gene: TRBV7-6
j_gene: TRBJ2-7
abundance: few
CDR3nt: TGTGCCAGCAGCTCACCATCCGGGACTAGCGTCCAAAGCTCCTACGAGCAGTACTTC
CDR3aa: CASSSPSGTSVQSSYEQYF

d_gene: TRBD2
v_gene: TRBV6-5
j_gene: TRBJ2-5
abundance: NA
CDR3nt: TGTGCCAGCGGGAGGAGAGGAGCGGGAGGGGAGACCCAGTACTTC
CDR3aa: CASGRRGAGGETQYF